The T cell receptor beta chain under discussion was sequenced for a study of CD8 T cells in ankylosing spondylitis. Study-wide points: As reported, disease-linked clones showed significant enrichment in matched ankylosing spondylitis synovial fluid. For ankylosing spondylitis blood, a TCR beta motif of about eight highly homologous variants appeared characteristic. Some motif variants had been reported before (in reactive arthritis synovial fluid and blood).

Quantitative molecular-barcoded 5'-RACE generated the TCR beta libraries. Via MiXCR, TCRdb re-called the 5' RACE reads, giving one row per CDR3 protein. Of some 150,000 distinct CDR3 sequences in the sample, around 42% were seen once. Trimming cost V 0 bases and J 5 bases; bases outside gene matches: 4. Germline V gives CDR1 MGHRA, CDR2 YSYEKL. The CDR3 totals 15 residues. About this clonotype: Its antigen is not identified.

The TCR originated in a male donor with ankylosing spondylitis. Input material: synovial fluid, either unsorted or a sorted T cell fraction (not recorded which). The gene calls are TRBV4-1 and TRBJ1-5, with TRBD1 matching 7 bases. The CDR3 nucleotides read TGCGCCAGCAGCCAAGATATGACAGGGTATCAGCCCCAGCATTTT. Protein sequence: CASSQDMTGYQPQHF.